The rows below give T cell receptor beta chains drawn from one sample of a study of blood T cell repertoires in COVID-19. TCRdb's table, derived via immunoSEQ multiplex PCR, lists solely in-frame clones and lacks some. The top ten clones hold roughly 4.4% of a sample with some 68,000 clones, 80% to 90% of them seen once. Sequenced material: peripheral blood. Receptors originate from a middle-aged man with active COVID-19. The CDR3 runs from the conserved cysteine through the conserved F or W. A D gene is named only where the DNA matches it firmly. A clone size is listed for some rows: how often the clone was seen (once, few, many), or a class if it is expanded.

>.|TRBV30|TRBD1|TRBJ1-5
TGTGCCTGGACACAGGGGGCAGGTCAGCCCCAGCATTTT
CAWTQGAGQPQHF
>few|TRBV11-3|TRBD2|TRBJ2-7
TGTGCCAGCAGCCCGGGACTAGCGGGATGGTACGAGCAGTACTTC
CASSPGLAGWYEQYF
>.|TRBV7-3|TRBD2|TRBJ2-1
TGTGCCAGCAGCTCAGGACTAGCGGACGAGCAGTTCTTC
CASSSGLADEQFF
>once|TRBV6-2/TRBV6-3|.|TRBJ2-7
TGTGCCAGCAGTGACTCACACACCTCCTACGAGCAGTACTTC
CASSDSHTSYEQYF
>.|TRBV12-3/TRBV12-4|.|TRBJ1-5
TGTGCCAGCAGTTTAGTGGGGGGACAGCCCCAGCATTTT
CASSLVGGQPQHF
>.|TRBV18|TRBD2|TRBJ2-4
TGTGCCAGCTCCCCGGGGGGAAGAGGCAAAAACATTCAGTACTTC
CASSPGGRGKNIQYF
>once|TRBV28|TRBD1|TRBJ2-2
TGTGCCAGCAGTTTTTTCCGAACAGGGGGGCTCAGTGAGCTGTTTTTT
CASSFFRTGGLSELFF
>.|TRBV9|TRBD1|TRBJ1-4
TGTGCCAGCAGCGTAGGGGACAGGTTAGGGGAGGAAAAACTGTTTTTT
CASSVGDRLGEEKLFF
>.|TRBV15|.|TRBJ2-5
TGTGCCACCCAACGGGGTCTTCAAGAGACCCAGTACTTC
CATQRGLQETQYF
>.|TRBV28|TRBD1|TRBJ1-1
TGTGCCAGCAGCCTACCTCCGGGACAGGGGCGCGGTGGGAACACTGAAGCTTTCTTT
CASSLPPGQGRGGNTEAFF
>.|TRBV18|.|TRBJ1-1
TGTGCCAGCTCACCCACACACCTGAACACTGAAGCTTTCTTT
CASSPTHLNTEAFF
>.|TRBV27|TRBD1|TRBJ2-7
TGTGCCAGCAGTGGCTCCCGGGACAGGCACTACGAGCAGTACTTC
CASSGSRDRHYEQYF
>.|TRBV27|TRBD2|TRBJ2-1
TGTGCCAGCAGCCGTAGCGGGACACTTTACAATGAGCAGTTCTTC
CASSRSGTLYNEQFF
>once|TRBV11-3|.|TRBJ2-7
TGTGCCAGCAGCTTAGGGGGGGGGCCCGGCGAGCAGTACTTC
CASSLGGGPGEQYF
>few|TRBV30|TRBD1|TRBJ1-2
TGTGCCTGGGCCTCGGGGACAGGGCTCTTTGGCTACACCTTC
CAWASGTGLFGYTF
>few|TRBV29-1|TRBD2|TRBJ2-1
TGCAGCGTTGAAATCAGCGGGAGAGGCAATGAGCAGTTCTTC
CSVEISGRGNEQFF
>.|TRBV30|TRBD1|TRBJ1-3
TGTGCCTGGAACGGACAGGGGCGAGGAAACACCATATATTTT
CAWNGQGRGNTIYF
>.|TRBV4-1|TRBD1|TRBJ2-6
TGCGCCAGCAGCCGTGGACAGGGGGACTCTGGGGCCAACGTCCTGACTTTC
CASSRGQGDSGANVLTF
>few|TRBV3-1/TRBV3-2|TRBD1|TRBJ1-3
TGTGCCAGCAGCCACATAACTCAGGGGGCGCGTAACACCATATATTTT
CASSHITQGARNTIYF
>.|TRBV11-3|.|TRBJ2-1
TGTGCCAGCAGCTTAGATTATTGGGGCGGGGGCCCTTCCTACAATGAGCAGTTCTTC
CASSLDYWGGGPSYNEQFF
>.|TRBV11-3|.|TRBJ1-4
TGTGCCAGCAGCACGGGGGGTGCAACTAATGAAAAACTGTTTTTT
CASSTGGATNEKLFF
>.|TRBV19|TRBD1|TRBJ2-5
TGTGCCAGTAGTATAGATCTTTGGAGCAGGGGGCGGCGGGAGACCCAGTACTTC
CASSIDLWSRGRRETQYF
>.|TRBV5-4|TRBD1|TRBJ2-2
TGTGCCAGCAGCTTACAGGGGGCGCAGACCGGGGAGCTGTTTTTT
CASSLQGAQTGELFF
>.|TRBV7-9|TRBD1|TRBJ2-1
TGTGCCAGCTGTACGGGGACAGCCTACAATGAGCAGTTCTTC
CASCTGTAYNEQFF
>.|TRBV13|TRBD2|TRBJ2-7
TGTGCCAGCAGCACCTATAGCGGGAGGTTGTACGAGCAGTACTTC
CASSTYSGRLYEQYF
>.|TRBV11-3|TRBD2|TRBJ2-3
TGTGCCAGCAGCCCCGGACTAGCGGGGGGAATCACAGATACGCAGTATTTT
CASSPGLAGGITDTQYF
>.|TRBV5-5|.|TRBJ1-2
TGTGCCAGCAGCCCCGGTTACTCAGGGATCGGGTACTATGGCTACACCTTC
CASSPGYSGIGYYGYTF